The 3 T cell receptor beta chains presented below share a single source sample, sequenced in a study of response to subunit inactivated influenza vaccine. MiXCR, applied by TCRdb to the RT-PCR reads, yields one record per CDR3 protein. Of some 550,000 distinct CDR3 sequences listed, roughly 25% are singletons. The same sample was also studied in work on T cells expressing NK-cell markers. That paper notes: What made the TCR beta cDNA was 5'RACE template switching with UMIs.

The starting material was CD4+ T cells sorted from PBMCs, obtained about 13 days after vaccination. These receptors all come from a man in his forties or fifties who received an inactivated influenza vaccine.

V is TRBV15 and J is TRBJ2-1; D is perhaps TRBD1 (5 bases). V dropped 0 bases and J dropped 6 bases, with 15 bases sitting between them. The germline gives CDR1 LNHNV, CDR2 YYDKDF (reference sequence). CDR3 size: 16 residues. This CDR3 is CATSRDLQGSGNEQFF. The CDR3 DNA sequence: TGTGCCACCAGCAGAGATCTGCAGGGCTCAGGCAATGAGCAGTTCTTC.

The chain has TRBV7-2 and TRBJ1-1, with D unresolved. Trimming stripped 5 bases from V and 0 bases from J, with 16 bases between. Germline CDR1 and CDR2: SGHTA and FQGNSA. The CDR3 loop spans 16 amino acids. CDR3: CASSPPLGRMNTEAFF. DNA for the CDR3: TGTGCCAGCAGCCCCCCTCTCGGGAGAATGAACACTGAAGCTTTCTTT.

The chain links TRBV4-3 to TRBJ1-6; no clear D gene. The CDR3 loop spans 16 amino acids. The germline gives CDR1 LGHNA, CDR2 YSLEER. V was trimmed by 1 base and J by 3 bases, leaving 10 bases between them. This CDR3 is CASSQVLADYNSPLHF. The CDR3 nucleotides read TGCGCCAGCAGCCAAGTCTTGGCGGACTATAATTCACCCCTCCACTTT.